One and the same sample provided the 10 T cell receptor beta chains below, sequenced in a study of blood T cell repertoires in COVID-19. Generated by immunoSEQ multiplex PCR, the TCRdb table keeps only in-frame clones and is missing some. This sample carries some 200,000 clones, more than 80% of them seen once, and the ten largest clones take more than 9.5%. Sequencing was carried out using peripheral blood. These receptors were taken from a woman between 40 and 55 years old with COVID-19, enrolled during active disease.

This clone was found a few times. This sequence joins TRBV6-2 or TRBV6-3 and TRBJ2-7; D is ambiguous. Deletions cut 6 bases from V and 2 bases from J, with 11 bases between. This CDR3 has 13 residues. Germline CDR1 and CDR2: MNHEY and SVGEGT. The CDR3 DNA reads as TGTGCCAGCAGACCTTTGTCAACCTACGAGCAGTACTTC. Its protein is CASRPLSTYEQYF.

Here the CDR3 DNA reads TGTGCCAGTAGGGCGCGAGCGGATCCAACCCTCGAGCAGTACTTC. This codes for CASRARADPTLEQYF. This rearrangement joins TRBV19 to TRBJ2-7; D may be TRBD2 (5 bases). V gave up 6 bases and J gave up 6 bases, with 21 bases separating them. This CDR3 region has 15 residues. In germline, CDR1 is LNHDA, CDR2 SQIVND (reference sequence).

The chain joins TRBV5-6 to TRBJ1-2; maybe TRBD1 (6 bases). Germline CDR1 SGHDT, CDR2 YYEEEE. The CDR3 totals 13 residues. With 3 bases removed from V and 6 bases from J, the gap between germline ends came to 12 bases. This CDR3 reads CASSSRGSDGYTF. Written as DNA, the CDR3 is TGTGCCAGCAGCTCCAGGGGATCCGATGGCTACACCTTC.

This sequence joins TRBV7-9 and TRBJ1-2; no firm D call. The CDR3 covers 14 residues. Trimming cost V 5 bases and J 4 bases, with 14 bases left between them. The germline V gene has CDR1 SEHNR and CDR2 FQNEAQ (reference sequence). This CDR3 reads CASSPDGPSYGYTF. The DNA of the CDR3 is TGTGCCAGCAGCCCGGATGGGCCGTCCTATGGCTACACCTTC. Drawing the rest from reference TRBV7-9 and TRBJ1-2, the complete variable domain is DTGVSQNPRHKITKRGQNVTFRCDPISEHNRLYWYRQTLGQGPEFLTYFQNEAQLEKSRLLSDRFSAERPKGSFSTLEIQRTEQGDSAMYLCASSPDGPSYGYTFGSGTRLTVV.

The chain links TRBV6-1 to TRBJ1-3; 7 bases map to TRBD1. The germline gives CDR1 MNHNS, CDR2 SASEGT. The J segment lost 4 bases and the V segment lost 2 bases, leaving 8 bases of the junction unmatched. This CDR3 comprises 16 residues. The CDR3 region is CASSETGVMRGNTIYF. The CDR3, as DNA: TGTGCCAGCAGTGAAACAGGGGTTATGCGAGGAAACACCATATATTTT.

The J gene is TRBJ2-1, the V gene TRBV2; tentatively, D is TRBD2 (5 bases). This CDR3 is 13 amino acids long. The V end lost 8 bases, the J end lost 2 bases, and 10 bases lay between the germline ends. Germline V gene data show CDR1 as SNHLY and CDR2 as FYNNEI. As DNA, the CDR3 is TGTGCCAGCGTGCCCGGGGCCTACAATGAGCAGTTCTTC. Its translation: CASVPGAYNEQFF.

The chain uses TRBV30 and TRBJ2-5; D not certain. Trimming took off 2 bases at V and 9 bases at J, with 13 bases between the two ends. The CDR3 has 12 amino acids. Germline V gene data show CDR1 as GTSNPN and CDR2 as SVGIG (reference sequence). The chain's CDR3 is CAWSYKTGSQYF. The CDR3 DNA reads TGTGCCTGGAGTTACAAGACCGGGTCCCAGTACTTC.

V and J are TRBV19 and TRBJ2-1; D is perhaps TRBD2 (6 bases). The CDR3 contains 16 residues. V was pared by 1 base and J by 4 bases, with 14 bases between. Germline CDR1 is LNHDA and CDR2 is SQIVND (reference sequence). The CDR3 region is CASSIVVRGSYNEQFF. The CDR3 coding sequence is TGTGCCAGTAGTATAGTTGTACGGGGGAGTTACAATGAGCAGTTCTTC.

The chain couples TRBV6-1 to TRBJ1-1, with D unclear. The CDR3 is made up of 10 amino acids. Trimming shortened V by 3 bases and J by 10 bases, and 6 bases separated the two germline ends. Germline CDR1 reads MNHNS; CDR2 reads SASEGT. The CDR3 DNA follows: TGTGCCAGCAGTGACCCGGGAGCTTTCTTT. This codes for CASSDPGAFF.

The chain is built from TRBV2 and TRBJ2-7, with 8 bases matching TRBD2. The V gene end was trimmed by 6 bases and the J gene end by 6 bases; junction bases not matched to a gene: 13. Germline V lookup: CDR1 SNHLY, CDR2 FYNNEI. The CDR3 length is 15 residues. The CDR3 reads CASRQSLAAPREQYF. The CDR3 nucleotides read TGTGCCAGCAGGCAGTCACTAGCGGCCCCCCGCGAGCAGTACTTC.